This TCR beta chain was profiled in a study of blood T cell repertoires in COVID-19. Across the whole study: Samples of COVID-19 (acute and convalescent) were obtained from the United States, Italy and Spain.

Under the authors' procedure: Counts of nucleated cells, estimated from reference gene primer amplification, were obtained. Data came from immunoSEQ multiplex PCR; TCRdb stores just in-frame clones and leaves some out. Clone size and the V and J calls come from that table; the DNA yielded D and trimming. The table includes a few hundred thousand clones, more than 80% detected once. Germline CDR1 MNHEY, CDR2 SMNVEV (reference sequence). The CDR3 totals 16 residues. V shed 2 bases and J 2 bases; nucleotides not matched to a gene: 5. The receptor's source is a man aged 40-55 years with acute or convalescent COVID-19. The sample taken for sequencing was peripheral blood. This chain joins TRBV27 and TRBJ1-5, with 8 bases matching TRBD1. For the CDR3, the DNA is TGTGCCAGCAGTTTAAAGGACAGGGAATGCAATCAGCCCCAGCATTTT. Amino acid sequence: CASSLKDRECNQPQHF.